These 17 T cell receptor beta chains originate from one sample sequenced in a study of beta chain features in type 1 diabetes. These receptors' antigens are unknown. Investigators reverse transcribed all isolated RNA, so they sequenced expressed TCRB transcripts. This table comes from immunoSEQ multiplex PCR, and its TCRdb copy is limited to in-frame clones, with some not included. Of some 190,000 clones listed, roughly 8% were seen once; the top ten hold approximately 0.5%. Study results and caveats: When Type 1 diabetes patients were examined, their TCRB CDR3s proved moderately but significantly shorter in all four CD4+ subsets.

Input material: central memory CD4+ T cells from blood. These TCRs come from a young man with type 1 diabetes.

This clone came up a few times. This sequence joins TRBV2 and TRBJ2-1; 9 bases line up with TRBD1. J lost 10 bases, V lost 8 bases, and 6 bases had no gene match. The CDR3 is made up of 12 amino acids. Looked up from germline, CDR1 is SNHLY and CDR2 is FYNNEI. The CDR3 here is CASGTGQGEQFF. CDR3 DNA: TGTGCCAGCGGGACGGGACAGGGCGAGCAGTTCTTC.

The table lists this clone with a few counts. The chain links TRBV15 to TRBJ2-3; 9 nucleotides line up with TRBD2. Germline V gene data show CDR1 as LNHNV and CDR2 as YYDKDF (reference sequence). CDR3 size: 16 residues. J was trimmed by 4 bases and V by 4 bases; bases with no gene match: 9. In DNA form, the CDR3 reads TGTGCCACCAGCATTCTAGCGGGAAAGGCTCCAGATACGCAGTATTTT. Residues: CATSILAGKAPDTQYF. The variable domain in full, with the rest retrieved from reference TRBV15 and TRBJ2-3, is DAMVIQNPRYQVTQFGKPVTLSCSQTLNHNVMYWYQQKSSQAPKLLFHYYDKDFNNEADTPDNFQSRRPNTSFCFLDIRSPGLGDTAMYLCATSILAGKAPDTQYFGPGTRLTVL.

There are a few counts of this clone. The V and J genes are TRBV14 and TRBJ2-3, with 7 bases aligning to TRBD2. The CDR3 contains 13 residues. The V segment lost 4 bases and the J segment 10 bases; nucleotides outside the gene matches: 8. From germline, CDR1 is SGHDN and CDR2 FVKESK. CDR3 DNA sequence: TGTGCCAGCAGCCCTTTGGGGGGGTTAGCGCAGTATTTT. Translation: CASSPLGGLAQYF.

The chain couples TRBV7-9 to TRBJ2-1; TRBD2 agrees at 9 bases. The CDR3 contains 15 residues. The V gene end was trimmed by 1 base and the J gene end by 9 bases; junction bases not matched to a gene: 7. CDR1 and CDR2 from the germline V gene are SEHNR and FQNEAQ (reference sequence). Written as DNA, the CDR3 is TGTGCCAGCAGCTTAGACGGTAGCGGGAGCGCTGAGCAGTTCTTC. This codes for CASSLDGSGSAEQFF. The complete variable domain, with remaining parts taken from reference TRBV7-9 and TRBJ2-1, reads DTGVSQNPRHKITKRGQNVTFRCDPISEHNRLYWYRQTLGQGPEFLTYFQNEAQLEKSRLLSDRFSAERPKGSFSTLEIQRTEQGDSAMYLCASSLDGSGSAEQFFGPGTRLTVL.

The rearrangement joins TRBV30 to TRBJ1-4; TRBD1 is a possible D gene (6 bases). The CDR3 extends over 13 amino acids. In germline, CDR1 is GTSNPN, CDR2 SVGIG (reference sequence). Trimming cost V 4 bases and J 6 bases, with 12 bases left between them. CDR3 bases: TGTGCCTGGACCCAGGGGCAGGATGAAAAACTGTTTTTT. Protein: CAWTQGQDEKLFF. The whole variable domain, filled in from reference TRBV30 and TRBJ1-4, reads SQTIHQWPATLVQPVGSPLSLECTVEGTSNPNLYWYRQAAGRGLQLLFYSVGIGQISSEVPQNLSASRPQDRQFILSSKKLLLSDSGFYLCAWTQGQDEKLFFGSGTQLSVL.

DNA of the CDR3: TGTGCCAGCAGCTCGACTACAGGAAACACCATATATTTT. Residues: CASSSTTGNTIYF. The chain joins TRBV6-5 to TRBJ1-3; unclear D gene. This CDR3 has 13 residues. With 6 bases removed from V and 4 bases from J, the gap between germline ends came to 10 bases. Looked up from germline, CDR1 is MNHEY and CDR2 is SVGAGI.

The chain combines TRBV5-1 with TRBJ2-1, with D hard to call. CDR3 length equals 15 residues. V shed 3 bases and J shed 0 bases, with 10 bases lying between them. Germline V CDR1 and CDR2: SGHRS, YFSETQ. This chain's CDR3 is CASSSEVSSYNEQFF. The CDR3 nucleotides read TGCGCCAGCAGCTCCGAAGTGAGCTCCTACAATGAGCAGTTCTTC. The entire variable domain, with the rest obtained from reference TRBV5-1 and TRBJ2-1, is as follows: KAGVTQTPRYLIKTRGQQVTLSCSPISGHRSVSWYQQTPGQGLQFLFEYFSETQRNKGNFPGRFSGRQFSNSRSEMNVSTLELGDSALYLCASSSEVSSYNEQFFGPGTRLTVL.

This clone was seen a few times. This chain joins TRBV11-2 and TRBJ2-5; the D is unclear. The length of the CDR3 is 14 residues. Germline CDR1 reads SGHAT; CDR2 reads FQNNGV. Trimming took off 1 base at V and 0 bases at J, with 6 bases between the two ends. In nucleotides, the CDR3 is TGTGCCAGCAGCTTAGGGCCGTACCAAGAGACCCAGTACTTC. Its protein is CASSLGPYQETQYF.

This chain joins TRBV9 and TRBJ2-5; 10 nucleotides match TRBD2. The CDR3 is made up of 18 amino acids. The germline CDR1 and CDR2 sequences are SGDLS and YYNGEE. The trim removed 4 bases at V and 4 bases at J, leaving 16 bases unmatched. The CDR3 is CASSLQASGGLDRETQYF. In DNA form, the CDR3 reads TGTGCCAGCAGCCTTCAAGCTAGCGGGGGACTAGATAGAGAGACCCAGTACTTC.

In nucleotides, the CDR3 is TGTGCCAGCAGTTCGGGGGCCTACAATGAGCAGTTCTTC. It yields the protein CASSSGAYNEQFF. This chain connects TRBV28 to TRBJ2-1, with D perhaps TRBD2 (6 bases). This CDR3 region has 13 residues. Germline CDR1 MDHEN, CDR2 SYDVKM. The ends were cut back, 4 bases at V and 2 bases at J, with 6 bases in the middle.

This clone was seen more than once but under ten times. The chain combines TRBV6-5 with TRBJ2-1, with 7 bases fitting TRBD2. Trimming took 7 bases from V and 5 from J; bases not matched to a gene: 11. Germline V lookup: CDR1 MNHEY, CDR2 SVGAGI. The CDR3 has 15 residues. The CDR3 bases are TGTGCCAGCAACCCTAGCGGAGAAAACCACAATGAGCAGTTCTTC. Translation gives CASNPSGENHNEQFF.

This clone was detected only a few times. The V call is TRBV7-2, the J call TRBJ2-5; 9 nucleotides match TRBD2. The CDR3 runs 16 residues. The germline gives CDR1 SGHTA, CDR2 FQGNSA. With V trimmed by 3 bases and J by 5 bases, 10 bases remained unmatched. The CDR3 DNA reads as TGTGCCAGCAGCTTGGCCCGGGGCGCGGGGGGGGAGACCCAGTACTTC. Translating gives CASSLARGAGGETQYF.

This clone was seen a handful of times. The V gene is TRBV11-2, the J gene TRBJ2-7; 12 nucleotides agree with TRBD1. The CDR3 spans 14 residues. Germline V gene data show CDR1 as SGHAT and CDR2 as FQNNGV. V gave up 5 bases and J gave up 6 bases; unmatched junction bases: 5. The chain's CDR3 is CASSPRDRGLEQYF. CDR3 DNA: TGTGCCAGCAGCCCCCGGGACAGGGGGCTCGAGCAGTACTTC.

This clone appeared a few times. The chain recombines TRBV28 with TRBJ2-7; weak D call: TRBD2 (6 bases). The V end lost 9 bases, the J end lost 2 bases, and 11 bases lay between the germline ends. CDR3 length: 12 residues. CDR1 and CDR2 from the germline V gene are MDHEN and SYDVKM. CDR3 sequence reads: CASYGGTYEQYF. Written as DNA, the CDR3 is TGTGCCAGTTACGGGGGAACCTACGAGCAGTACTTC.

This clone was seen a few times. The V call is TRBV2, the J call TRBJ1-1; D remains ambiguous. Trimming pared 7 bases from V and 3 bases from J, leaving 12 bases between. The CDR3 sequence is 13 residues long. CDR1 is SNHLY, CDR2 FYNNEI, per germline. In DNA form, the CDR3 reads TGTGCCAGCATCAAGGAGGTTCACACTGAAGCTTTCTTT. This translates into CASIKEVHTEAFF.

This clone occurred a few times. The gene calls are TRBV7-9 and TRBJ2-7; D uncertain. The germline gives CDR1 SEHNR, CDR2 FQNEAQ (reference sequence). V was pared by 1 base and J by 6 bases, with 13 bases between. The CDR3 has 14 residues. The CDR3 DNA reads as TGTGCCAGCAGCTTAGACAGCTCCTACGGCGAGCAGTACTTC. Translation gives CASSLDSSYGEQYF. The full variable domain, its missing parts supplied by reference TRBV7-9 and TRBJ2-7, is DTGVSQNPRHKITKRGQNVTFRCDPISEHNRLYWYRQTLGQGPEFLTYFQNEAQLEKSRLLSDRFSAERPKGSFSTLEIQRTEQGDSAMYLCASSLDSSYGEQYFGPGTRLTVT.

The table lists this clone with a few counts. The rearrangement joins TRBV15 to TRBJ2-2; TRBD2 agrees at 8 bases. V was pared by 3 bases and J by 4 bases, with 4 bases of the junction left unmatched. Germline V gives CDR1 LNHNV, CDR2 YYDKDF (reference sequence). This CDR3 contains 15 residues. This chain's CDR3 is CATSSRGLGTGELFF. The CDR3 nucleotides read TGTGCCACCAGCAGTAGGGGACTAGGCACCGGGGAGCTGTTTTTT.